This T cell receptor (beta chain) appears in the sequencing data of a study of identical twins. Notes on the study in general: Without tracking the same donors, conclusions rested on cross-sectional statistical analysis. Alpha sequences that were out-of-frame and twin-shared showed an excess of low generation probability.

This clonotype was observed a few times. Its antigen is unidentified. The trim removed 5 bases at V and 4 bases at J, leaving 4 bases unmatched. The germline V gene encodes CDR1 SGHAT and CDR2 FQNNGV. The CDR3 totals 15 residues. MiXCR was run by TCRdb on the 5' RACE reads, yielding one entry per CDR3 protein. The table shows some 300,000 distinct CDR3 sequences, with about 12% occurring only once. This sample also appeared in a second study, on yellow fever vaccine responses in identical twins.

V and J are TRBV11-2 and TRBJ2-1; TRBD2 agrees at 11 bases. Source material: CD8+ T cells sorted from blood. The clonotype originates from a woman between 18 and 29 years old in good health. CDR3 region: CASSTGLAAYNEQFF. The CDR3 DNA reads TGTGCCAGCAGCACGGGACTAGCGGCTTACAATGAGCAGTTCTTC. Looking up the rest from reference TRBV11-2 and TRBJ2-1 gives the full variable domain: EAGVAQSPRYKIIEKRQSVAFWCNPISGHATLYWYQQILGQGPKLLIQFQNNGVVDDSQLPKDRFSAERLKGVDSTLKIQPAKLEDSAVYLCASSTGLAAYNEQFFGPGTRLTVL.